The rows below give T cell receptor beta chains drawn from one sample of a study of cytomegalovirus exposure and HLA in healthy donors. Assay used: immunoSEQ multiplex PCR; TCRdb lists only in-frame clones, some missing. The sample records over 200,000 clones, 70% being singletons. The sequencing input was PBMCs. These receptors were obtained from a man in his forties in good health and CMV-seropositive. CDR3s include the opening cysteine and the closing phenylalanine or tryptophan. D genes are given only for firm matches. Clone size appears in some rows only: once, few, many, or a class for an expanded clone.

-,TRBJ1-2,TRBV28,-,TGTGCCAGCAGCCTACAGGACAACTATGGCTACACCTTC,CASSLQDNYGYTF
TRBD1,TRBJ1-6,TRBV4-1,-,TGCGCCAGCAGTGGGACAGTCGGTAATTCACCCCTCCACTTT,CASSGTVGNSPLHF
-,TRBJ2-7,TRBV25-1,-,TGTGCCAGCAGGACAGGCTCCTACGAGCAGTACTTC,CASRTGSYEQYF
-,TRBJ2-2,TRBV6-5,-,TGTGCCAGCAGTTACTCGGGGCAGGGAATTGGCGGGGAGCTGTTTTTT,CASSYSGQGIGGELFF
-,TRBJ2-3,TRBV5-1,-,TGCGCCAGCAGTACAACTAGCAGGACAGATACGCAGTATTTT,CASSTTSRTDTQYF
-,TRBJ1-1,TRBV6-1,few,TGTGCCAGCGCGAACCCGAACACTGAAGCTTTCTTT,CASANPNTEAFF
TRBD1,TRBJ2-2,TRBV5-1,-,TGCGCCAGCAGCTGGCAGGGGGCACGGACCGGGGAGCTGTTTTTT,CASSWQGARTGELFF
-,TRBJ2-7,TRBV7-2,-,TGTGCCAGCAGCTTAGAAAGCGGCCGCGAGCAGTACTTC,CASSLESGREQYF
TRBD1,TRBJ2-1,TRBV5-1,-,TGCGCCAGCAGCTTGGTCGGACAGGGCCTTAACAATGAGCAGTTCTTC,CASSLVGQGLNNEQFF
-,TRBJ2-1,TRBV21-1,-,TGTGCCAGCAGATTCGGGACTAGCCCTAGCTCCTACAATGAGCAGTTCTTC,CASRFGTSPSSYNEQFF
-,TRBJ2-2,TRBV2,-,TGTGCCAGCAGTGAGACAGAGAACACCGGGGAGCTGTTTTTT,CASSETENTGELFF
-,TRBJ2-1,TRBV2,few,TGTGCCAGCAATCCTTCGAGCTCCTACAATGAGCAGTTCTTC,CASNPSSSYNEQFF
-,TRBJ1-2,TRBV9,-,TGTGCCAGCAGCGCCGAGGGGCAGGGACTGAACTATGGCTACACCTTC,CASSAEGQGLNYGYTF
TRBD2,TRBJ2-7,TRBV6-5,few,TGTGCCAGCTGGGGTAGCGGGGGGGCTCGGGACGAGCAGTACTTC,CASWGSGGARDEQYF
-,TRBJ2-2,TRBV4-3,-,TGCGCCAGCAGCCAAGAGGCCAGGGTCACCGGGGAGCTGTTTTTT,CASSQEARVTGELFF
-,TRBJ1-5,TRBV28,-,TGTGCCAGCAGTTTGCGAGAGCCCCAGCATTTT,CASSLREPQHF
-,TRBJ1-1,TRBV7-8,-,TGTGCCAGCAGCTTAGGGCAGGGCGCAAACACTGAAGCTTTCTTT,CASSLGQGANTEAFF
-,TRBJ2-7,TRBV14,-,TGTGCCAGCAGCCAAGATCTTACCGGGGTTCAGTACTTC,CASSQDLTGVQYF
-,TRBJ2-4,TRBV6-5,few,TGTGCCAGCAGTTACGGGCAGCTAGCCAAAAACATTCAGTACTTC,CASSYGQLAKNIQYF
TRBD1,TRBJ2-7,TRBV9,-,TGTGCCAGCAGCGCCTCGGGCGTGACAGGGCACTACGAGCAGTACTTC,CASSASGVTGHYEQYF
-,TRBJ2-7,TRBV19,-,TGTGCCAGTAGTTACAGTTCCTCCTACGAGCAGTACTTC,CASSYSSSYEQYF
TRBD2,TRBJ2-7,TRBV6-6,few,TGTGCCAGCAGTCTGAGGCGGGGGTCTCCGGACGAGCAGTACTTC,CASSLRRGSPDEQYF
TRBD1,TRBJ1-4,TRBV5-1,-,TGCGCCAGCAACGAGGGACAGGGATTCTCAACTAATGAAAAACTGTTTTTT,CASNEGQGFSTNEKLFF
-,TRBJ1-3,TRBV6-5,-,TGTGCCAGCAGTCGGGGTGGGGACACCATATATTTT,CASSRGGDTIYF
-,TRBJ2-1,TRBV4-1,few,TGCGCCAGCAGCCAAGGGGCGGGTCTAGGGAAAGTGAACAATGAGCAGTTCTTC,CASSQGAGLGKVNNEQFF
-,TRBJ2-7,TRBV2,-,TGTGCCAGCAGTGAAGGGAACGGGTCCTACGAGCAGTACTTC,CASSEGNGSYEQYF